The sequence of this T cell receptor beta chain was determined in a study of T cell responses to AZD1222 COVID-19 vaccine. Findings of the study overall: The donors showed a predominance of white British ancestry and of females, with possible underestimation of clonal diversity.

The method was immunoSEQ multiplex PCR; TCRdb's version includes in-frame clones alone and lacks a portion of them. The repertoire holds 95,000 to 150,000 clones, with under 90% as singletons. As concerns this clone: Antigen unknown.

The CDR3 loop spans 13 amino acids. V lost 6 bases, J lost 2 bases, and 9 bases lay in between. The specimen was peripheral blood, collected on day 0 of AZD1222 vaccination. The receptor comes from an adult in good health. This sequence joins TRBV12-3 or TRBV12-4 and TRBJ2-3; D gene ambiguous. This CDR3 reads CASSSRVTDTQYF. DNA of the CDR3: TGTGCCAGCAGCTCGAGAGTCACAGATACGCAGTATTTT.